What follows is one TCR beta chain and its context. Its antigen is unidentified. Time point noted: week 11, during vaccination. It was 300 ug of mutant IDH1 20-mer peptide that made up each vaccine dose, given with topical imiquimod. The data derive from a study of a mutant IDH1 vaccine in newly diagnosed glioma. This CDR3 contains 15 residues. Germline trimming cut 2 bases from V and 3 bases from J; bases unmatched to any gene: 1. The germline gives CDR1 SGDLS, CDR2 YYNGEE. Produced via immunoSEQ multiplex PCR; TCRdb's table is partial and in-frame only. This table has around 60,000 clones, about nine tenths appearing once.

This chain links TRBV9 with TRBJ2-3; 12 bases line up with TRBD2. This material consisted of PBMCs, taken from a glioma patient whose treatment included an IDH1 peptide vaccine. This clonotype was sampled from a man in his forties with glioma. The CDR3 region is CASSVTSGRTDTQYF. The CDR3 DNA reads as TGTGCCAGCAGCGTTACTAGCGGGAGGACAGATACGCAGTATTTT.